These 28 T cell receptor beta chains share one sample of origin, sequenced in a study of cytomegalovirus exposure and HLA in healthy donors. It was with 60 Vbeta and 13 Jbeta primers that the PCR ran. This table comes from immunoSEQ multiplex PCR, and its TCRdb copy is limited to in-frame clones, with some not included. Altogether 150,000 to 200,000 clones are present, roughly four fifths being singletons, with the ten largest covering around 1.9%. Specimen: PBMCs. Receptors were obtained from a man aged 18 to 35 in good health and CMV-seronegative.

The chain carries TRBV7-2 and TRBJ2-5, with TRBD1 matching over 7 bases. This CDR3 has 13 residues. CDR1 and CDR2 (germline): SGHTA, FQGNSA. Trimming took 1 base from V and 5 from J; bases not matched to a gene: 1. The CDR3 region is CASSLVGGETQYF. The CDR3 DNA reads as TGTGCCAGCAGCTTAGTAGGGGGCGAGACCCAGTACTTC.

The chain has TRBV28 and TRBJ2-5; 7 positions match TRBD2. The CDR3 sequence is 15 residues long. J lost 2 bases, V lost 2 bases, and 5 bases had no gene match. Per germline, CDR1 MDHEN and CDR2 SYDVKM. CDR3 in DNA: TGTGCCAGCAGTTTAGGGCCAGCGGGACAAGAGACCCAGTACTTC. Translation: CASSLGPAGQETQYF.

The chain links TRBV7-9 to TRBJ2-2; 7 bases match TRBD2. CDR1 and CDR2 from the germline V gene are SEHNR and FQNEAQ (reference sequence). The CDR3 consists of 15 residues. V lost 2 bases, J lost 8 bases, and 8 bases stayed unmatched. CDR3 in DNA: TGTGCCAGCAGCTTAAGGGGACTACAGTATGGGGAGCTGTTTTTT. Its translation: CASSLRGLQYGELFF.

The chain carries TRBV25-1 and TRBJ1-2, with D possibly matching TRBD1 (6 bases). The CDR3 extends over 14 amino acids. The germline V and J ends were trimmed by 3 bases and 6 bases, with 14 bases remaining between them. From germline, CDR1 is MGHDK and CDR2 SYGVNS. CDR3 nucleotides: TGTGCCAGCAGTGACCCGGACAGTTTTGATGGCTACACCTTC. Its protein is CASSDPDSFDGYTF.

The chain recombines TRBV18 with TRBJ1-1; 7 positions match TRBD1. Germline CDR1 is KGHSH and CDR2 is LQKENI. The CDR3 has 14 residues. V shed 4 bases, J shed 0 bases, and the junction held 2 bases outside the gene matches. Written as DNA, the CDR3 is TGTGCCAGCTCACAGGGGGCGGTGAACACTGAAGCTTTCTTT. It is translated as CASSQGAVNTEAFF.

This chain links TRBV18 with TRBJ2-1, with 12 bases lining up with TRBD2. The V and J ends lost 6 bases and 7 bases, in that order; junction bases with no gene match: 7. CDR1 is KGHSH, CDR2 LQKENI, per germline. The CDR3 sequence is 15 residues long. CDR3 DNA sequence: TGTGCCAGCTCCCCGGGACTAGCGGGCCGAAATGAGCAGTTCTTC. This codes for CASSPGLAGRNEQFF. The variable domain in full, with the rest retrieved from reference TRBV18 and TRBJ2-1, is NAGVMQNPRHLVRRRGQEARLRCSPMKGHSHVYWYRQLPEEGLKFMVYLQKENIIDESGMPKERFSAEFPKEGPSILRIQQVVRGDSAAYFCASSPGLAGRNEQFFGPGTRLTVL.

There are a few counts of this clone. The chain employs TRBV28 and TRBJ2-1, with D possibly TRBD2 on 7 matching bases. Germline loops: CDR1 MDHEN, CDR2 SYDVKM. The CDR3 runs 15 residues. The germline V and J ends were trimmed by 7 bases and 5 bases, with 18 bases remaining between them. The CDR3 region is CASKGGLAVNNEQFF. DNA for the CDR3: TGTGCCAGCAAGGGGGGCCTAGCGGTAAACAATGAGCAGTTCTTC.

The rearrangement joins TRBV19 to TRBJ2-7, with 7 positions matching TRBD1. The CDR3 length is 14 residues. V was pared by 4 bases and J by 6 bases, with 9 bases of the junction left unmatched. Germline V CDR1 and CDR2: LNHDA, SQIVND (reference sequence). The CDR3 here is CASSTKTGVGEQYF. The CDR3 region has the DNA TGTGCCAGTAGTACTAAAACAGGGGTCGGCGAGCAGTACTTC.

This sequence joins TRBV15 and TRBJ1-1; D might be TRBD1 (6 bases). The V gene's germline CDR1 is LNHNV and CDR2 YYDKDF (reference sequence). Trimming shortened V by 1 base and J by 4 bases, and 10 bases separated the two germline ends. This CDR3 comprises 14 residues. CDR3 coding DNA: TGTGCCACCAGCAGAGTTTTAGGGGGCACTGAAGCTTTCTTT. Amino acid sequence: CATSRVLGGTEAFF.

The chain has TRBV4-2 and TRBJ2-3, with TRBD2 matching over 9 bases. Germline lookup yields CDR1 LGHNA and CDR2 YNFKEQ. V was clipped by 4 bases and J by 2 bases; unmatched bases: 7. The CDR3 contains 16 residues. CDR3 region: CASSLGVAGATDTQYF. CDR3 bases: TGTGCCAGCAGCCTCGGTGTAGCGGGGGCCACAGATACGCAGTATTTT.

This clone was seen just once. The V gene is TRBV5-1, the J gene TRBJ1-2, with TRBD1 identical over 9 bases. This CDR3 contains 13 residues. With 4 bases clipped from V and 7 bases from J, the junction kept 5 bases outside the gene matches. Germline CDR1 SGHRS, CDR2 YFSETQ. The CDR3 spells CASSKDRGGGYTF. The CDR3 region has the DNA TGCGCCAGCAGCAAGGACAGGGGAGGTGGCTACACCTTC.

This clone was seen a single time. This sequence joins TRBV9 and TRBJ2-2; 9 bases fit TRBD1. The CDR3 is 17 amino acids. V gave up 4 bases and J gave up 3 bases; unmatched junction bases: 10. Germline loops: CDR1 SGDLS, CDR2 YYNGEE. The chain's CDR3 is CASSPYPGQGYTGELFF. CDR3 coding DNA: TGTGCCAGCAGCCCATACCCCGGACAGGGGTACACCGGGGAGCTGTTTTTT.

The chain has TRBV5-5 and TRBJ2-7; TRBD1 might be the D (6 bases). Germline lookup yields CDR1 SGHKS and CDR2 YYEKEE (reference sequence). The CDR3 loop spans 14 amino acids. V gave up 2 bases and J gave up 3 bases, with 12 bases separating them. The CDR3 reads CASSFGRGGYEQYF. DNA of the CDR3: TGTGCCAGCAGCTTCGGCAGGGGTGGCTACGAGCAGTACTTC.

This clone showed up just once. The chain is built from TRBV6-5 and TRBJ1-5; 9 bases align to TRBD1. This CDR3 is built from 14 residues. V dropped 3 bases and J dropped 6; count of bases not matched to a gene: 3. Germline V gene data show CDR1 as MNHEY and CDR2 as SVGAGI. The CDR3, as DNA: TGTGCCAGCAGTTATTCACAGGGGGCTCAGCCCCAGCATTTT. Its translation is CASSYSQGAQPQHF.

A few counts support this clone. V gene TRBV15 combines with J gene TRBJ1-1; no firm D call. The CDR3 contains 13 residues. Trimming pared 0 bases from V and 0 bases from J, leaving 2 bases between. CDR1 is LNHNV, CDR2 YYDKDF, per germline (reference sequence). The CDR3 region is CATSRDMNTEAFF. The CDR3 DNA reads as TGTGCCACCAGCAGAGATATGAACACTGAAGCTTTCTTT.

This clone is a singleton in its sample. The chain joins TRBV6-5 to TRBJ2-7, with TRBD1 matching 10 bases. Germline CDR1 MNHEY, CDR2 SVGAGI. The CDR3 consists of 16 residues. V shed 1 base, J shed 6 bases, and the junction held 9 bases outside the gene matches. In nucleotides, the CDR3 is TGTGCCAGCAGTTACTTGCCGGGACAGGGGCCGTCCGAGCAGTACTTC. This gives the protein CASSYLPGQGPSEQYF.

This chain joins TRBV5-1 and TRBJ2-5, with 9 bases lining up with TRBD2. Gene TRBJ2-7 matches the end of the DNA better, so the J call may be wrong. In germline, CDR1 is SGHRS, CDR2 YFSETQ. The CDR3 has 16 amino acids. CDR3 DNA sequence: TGCGCCAGCGCCCAGGGCACCAGCGGGGGGCGGTACGAGCAGTACTTC. Translated, it gives CASAQGTSGGRYEQYF.

The chain recombines TRBV10-3 with TRBJ2-3, with TRBD2 matching over 7 bases. V shed 9 bases, J shed 2 bases, and the junction held 8 bases outside the gene matches. This CDR3 region has 14 residues. Germline CDR1 reads ENHRY; CDR2 reads SYGVKD. CDR3 nucleotides: TGTGCCATACGGGGGGACGTTACCACAGATACGCAGTATTTT. Translation gives CAIRGDVTTDTQYF.

V gene TRBV5-6 combines with J gene TRBJ2-3; 12 bases map to TRBD1. The CDR3 is 16 residues long. After removal of 4 bases from V and 2 bases from J, the junction contained 5 bases not matched to a gene. The germline gives CDR1 SGHDT, CDR2 YYEEEE. This chain's CDR3 is CASSRRDRGPTDTQYF. CDR3 coding DNA: TGTGCCAGCAGCCGACGGGACAGGGGGCCCACAGATACGCAGTATTTT.

The chain joins TRBV7-6 to TRBJ1-1, with a weak D call TRBD1 (6 bases). The CDR3 spans 16 residues. The germline V gene has CDR1 SGHVS and CDR2 FNYEAQ. V was clipped by 0 bases and J by 6 bases, with 17 bases between them. CDR3 nucleotide sequence: TGTGCCAGCAGCTTAGCGGGAGTTGGGGGCGGCTCTGAAGCTTTCTTT. Protein product: CASSLAGVGGGSEAFF.

CDR3 coding DNA: TGTGCCAGCAGTCTCAACAGGGTACGGCCCCAGCATTTT. Encoded protein: CASSLNRVRPQHF. V is TRBV6-6 and J is TRBJ1-5, with D possibly being TRBD1 (6 bases). CDR1 and CDR2 (germline): MNHNY, SVGAGI (reference sequence). The CDR3 runs to 13 residues. V was clipped by 5 bases and J by 9 bases, with 14 bases between them.

This clone has just a few counts. This chain uses TRBV6-1 with TRBJ1-3; 8 nucleotides line up with TRBD1. In germline, CDR1 is MNHNS, CDR2 SASEGT. Unmatched junction bases numbered 5, after V lost 4 bases and J lost 3 bases. The CDR3 is 15 residues long. CDR3: CASSVWTGLGNTIYF. CDR3 in DNA: TGTGCCAGCAGTGTATGGACAGGGCTTGGAAACACCATATATTTT.

This clone was detected a few times. The chain couples TRBV28 to TRBJ1-5, with TRBD1 matching over 8 bases. J gave up 6 bases and V 3 bases, and 10 bases lay outside the gene matches. The germline V gene has CDR1 MDHEN and CDR2 SYDVKM. CDR3 length: 16 residues. The CDR3: CASSFGRGLEFQPQHF. The CDR3 DNA is TGTGCCAGCAGTTTCGGCAGGGGGCTAGAGTTTCAGCCCCAGCATTTT. Complete variable domain (other parts from reference TRBV28 and TRBJ1-5): DVKVTQSSRYLVKRTGEKVFLECVQDMDHENMFWYRQDPGLGLRLIYFSYDVKMKEKGDIPEGYSVSREKKERFSLILESASTNQTSMYLCASSFGRGLEFQPQHFGDGTRLSIL.

To note about this clone: Other DNA sequences from this sample encode an identical CDR3 as well. The rearrangement uses TRBV15 and TRBJ1-1; D is perhaps TRBD1 (5 bases). Germline CDR1 is LNHNV and CDR2 is YYDKDF (reference sequence). The CDR3 extends over 13 amino acids. The germline V and J ends were trimmed by 0 bases and 4 bases, with 6 bases remaining between them. In nucleotides, the CDR3 is TGTGCCACCAGCAGAGAGGGGGGCACTGAAGCTTTCTTT. Its translation: CATSREGGTEAFF.

On this clone itself: The junction shows a germline mismatch at one end, possibly a read error. The chain's CDR3 is CATSRDVGTSVF. The CDR3 nucleotides read TGTGCCACCAGCAGAGATGTAGGGACTTCCGTCTTC. The J gene is TRBJ2-7, the V gene TRBV15, with TRBD2 as a possible D gene (6 bases). The CDR3 is made up of 12 amino acids. CDR1 and CDR2 (germline): LNHNV, YYDKDF (reference sequence). Full variable domain (missing parts from reference TRBV15 and TRBJ2-7): DAMVIQNPRYQVTQFGKPVTLSCSQTLNHNVMYWYQQKSSQAPKLLFHYYDKDFNNEADTPDNFQSRRPNTSFCFLDIRSPGLGDTAMYLCATSRDVGTSVFGPGTRLTVT.

This chain uses TRBV2 with TRBJ1-2; D perhaps matches TRBD1 (6 bases). V gave up 4 bases and J gave up 0 bases, with 21 bases separating them. Germline V lookup: CDR1 SNHLY, CDR2 FYNNEI. CDR3 length: 18 amino acids. Here the CDR3 reads CASSGGISGAPANYGYTF. The CDR3 DNA is TGTGCCAGCAGTGGGGGCATATCAGGGGCCCCCGCTAACTATGGCTACACCTTC.

V gene TRBV4-2 combines with J gene TRBJ2-5; D not resolved. The length of the CDR3 is 14 residues. CDR1 is LGHNA, CDR2 YNFKEQ, per germline. The germline V and J ends were trimmed by 4 bases and 2 bases, with 11 bases remaining between them. CDR3 nucleotide sequence: TGTGCCAGCAGCCCCCTGAGCGCACAAGAGACCCAGTACTTC. Its translation: CASSPLSAQETQYF.

The chain is built from TRBV30 and TRBJ2-3; D is uncertain. Per the germline V gene, CDR1 is GTSNPN and CDR2 is SVGIG (reference sequence). The CDR3 runs to 12 residues. The V end lost 2 bases, the J end lost 6 bases, and 9 bases lay between the germline ends. CDR3 coding DNA: TGTGCCTGGAGTATGACTGGGGATACGCAGTATTTT. As protein: CAWSMTGDTQYF.